The 12 T cell receptor beta chains below all came from one sample that was sequenced in a study of blood T cell repertoires in COVID-19. Clones were read by immunoSEQ multiplex PCR, and TCRdb kept only the in-frame ones, dropping some. The table shows around 43,000 clones, with 86% occurring only once. Input material: peripheral blood. The receptors stem from a man aged 50-59 years in a cohort sampled during active COVID-19.

The V call is TRBV30, the J call TRBJ1-1; D is undetermined. CDR1 is GTSNPN, CDR2 SVGIG, per germline (reference sequence). The V and J ends lost 0 bases and 8 bases respectively, with 16 bases between them. This CDR3 is built from 14 residues. In nucleotides, the CDR3 is TGTGCCTGGAGTGTACCGAGGGAGGTGAGGGAAGCTTTCTTT. Its translation is CAWSVPREVREAFF.

The chain joins TRBV14 to TRBJ2-2; D remains ambiguous. V shed 2 bases and J shed 7 bases, with 2 bases lying between them. The V gene's germline CDR1 is SGHDN and CDR2 FVKESK. The CDR3 has 11 residues. The CDR3 reads CASSQRGELFF. CDR3 DNA: TGTGCCAGCAGCCAACGCGGGGAGCTGTTTTTT.

CDR3 sequence reads: CASRGASGRGNEQFF. As DNA, the CDR3 is TGCGCCAGCAGGGGGGCTAGCGGGAGGGGAAATGAGCAGTTCTTC. The chain employs TRBV10-2 and TRBJ2-1, with 12 positions matching TRBD2. The ends lost 6 bases at V and 7 bases at J; junction bases unmatched: 7. This CDR3 has 15 residues. Germline V gene lookup returns CDR1 WSHSY and CDR2 SAAADI.

The rearrangement links TRBV4-1 to TRBJ1-2; TRBD1 might be the D (6 bases). This CDR3 comprises 16 residues. Germline CDR1 is MGHRA and CDR2 is YSYEKL. The V end was cut by 4 bases, the J end by 2 bases, with 17 bases between. The CDR3 sequence is CASSPKIGQSNYGYTF. In nucleotides, the CDR3 is TGCGCCAGCAGCCCGAAAATAGGACAGTCAAACTATGGCTACACCTTC.

The V call is TRBV24-1, the J call TRBJ2-2; TRBD2 aligns across 8 bases. CDR1 and CDR2 (germline): KGHDR, SFDVKD. The CDR3 contains 16 residues. With V trimmed by 4 bases and J by 0 bases, 3 bases remained unmatched. Here the CDR3 reads CATSEAGASNTGELFF. The CDR3 DNA reads TGTGCCACCAGTGAAGCGGGGGCCTCGAACACCGGGGAGCTGTTTTTT.

The rearrangement uses TRBV4-3 and TRBJ1-4; D perhaps matches TRBD1 (5 bases). CDR3 length: 15 residues. Germline-derived CDR1 and CDR2 are LGHNA and YSLEER. The V gene lost 4 bases and the J gene lost 8 bases, with 17 bases spanning the gap. DNA for the CDR3: TGCGCCAGCAGCCCCAGCCGGGACTTCGGGGAAAAACTGTTTTTT. Translation: CASSPSRDFGEKLFF.

This rearrangement joins TRBV27 to TRBJ2-3, with TRBD2 as a possible D gene (7 bases). Germline CDR1 MNHEY, CDR2 SMNVEV (reference sequence). CDR3 length: 16 amino acids. V lost 2 bases and J lost 6, with 18 bases in between. In nucleotides, the CDR3 is TGTGCCAGCAGTTTACCCAGAGTGGGGGGGCATGATACGCAGTATTTT. Translating it yields CASSLPRVGGHDTQYF.

The chain is built from TRBV21-1 and TRBJ1-1; TRBD1 was called by the table and not checked on the DNA. TRBV21-1 has pseudogene status. The CDR3 sequence is 15 residues long. The CDR3 nucleotides read TGTGCCAGCAGCATCCCGGGACAGGGGGCTTTCGAGGCTTTCTTT. Protein sequence: CASSIPGQGAFEAFF.

The rearrangement joins TRBV29-1 to TRBJ2-1; D may be TRBD1 (5 bases). Germline V gene sequence: CDR1 SQVTM, CDR2 ANQGSEA. This CDR3 has 11 amino acids. V lost 6 bases to trimming and J lost 6 bases, with 9 bases between them. CDR3 coding DNA: TGCAGCGTCAGGGTAGGCAATGAGCAGTTCTTC. This sequence encodes CSVRVGNEQFF.

The chain couples TRBV9 to TRBJ2-5; 7 bases are a match to TRBD1. This CDR3 has 13 amino acids. Germline V gives CDR1 SGDLS, CDR2 YYNGEE. The V gene end was trimmed by 4 bases and the J gene end by 5 bases; junction bases not matched to a gene: 5. The DNA of the CDR3 is TGTGCCAGCAGCAAACAGGGGTGGGAGACCCAGTACTTC. It yields the protein CASSKQGWETQYF.

Written as DNA, the CDR3 is TGTGCCAGCAGCTTAGCGCGCGGAGCGCGGAATTCACCCCTCCACTTT. This encodes CASSLARGARNSPLHF. V and J are TRBV11-1 and TRBJ1-6; D not certain. The CDR3 totals 16 residues. V was shortened by 0 bases and J by 7 bases, with 13 bases between the two germline ends. Germline V gives CDR1 SGHAT, CDR2 FQDESV (reference sequence).

The V call is TRBV29-1, the J call TRBJ2-4, with a tentative D call TRBD2 (5 bases). From germline, CDR1 is SQVTM and CDR2 ANQGSEA. The CDR3 is 11 amino acids. Trimming removed 1 base at V and 11 bases at J, with 9 bases between. The CDR3 DNA follows: TGCAGCGTTGAAGGGGCGGAGGTTCAGTACTTC. Translation: CSVEGAEVQYF.